This is a list of T cell receptor beta chains from one sample in a study of CD8 T cells in ankylosing spondylitis. One entry per CDR3 protein, called by TCRdb with MiXCR from the 5' RACE reads. The data contain 700,000 to 850,000 distinct CDR3 sequences, about 12% of them singletons. The sequenced material came from blood, either unsorted or a sorted T cell fraction (not recorded which). The receptors originated from a male donor with ankylosing spondylitis. CDR3s include the opening cysteine and the closing phenylalanine or tryptophan. A D gene is named only where the DNA matches it firmly. Clone sizes are given selectively: once, few, many, or a class where the clone is expanded.

TRBV18	-	-	TRBJ2-2	TGTGCCAGCTCACCGATGAACACCGGGGAGCTGTTTTTT	CASSPMNTGELFF
TRBV20-1	few	-	TRBJ2-1	TGCAGTGCTAGAGATATGGTTGGCTACAATGAGCAGTTCTTC	CSARDMVGYNEQFF
TRBV4-2	-	-	TRBJ2-1	TGTGCCAGCAGCCAAGATCTAGGACTATACAATGAGCAGTTCTTC	CASSQDLGLYNEQFF
TRBV20-1	few	-	TRBJ2-4	TGCAGTGCTTCGAGAAACAACCCAATCTGGTACTTC	CSASRNNPIWYF
TRBV20-1	few	-	TRBJ2-7	TGCAGTTTGGACGGTTTCTACGAGCAGTACTTC	CSLDGFYEQYF
TRBV20-1	few	-	TRBJ2-2	TGCAGTGCTAGACGGGGGCACACCGGGGAGCTGTTTTTT	CSARRGHTGELFF
TRBV7-2	-	TRBD2	TRBJ2-7	TGTGCCAGCAGCTTAGGGACTAGCGGGGGGTCTTTTGAGCAGTACTTC	CASSLGTSGGSFEQYF
TRBV12-3/TRBV12-4	many	TRBD1	TRBJ1-1	TGTGCCAGCAGTCTTCAGGGGGCTACCACTGAAGCTTTCTTT	CASSLQGATTEAFF
TRBV20-1	few	TRBD1	TRBJ2-5	TGCAGTCCGACAGGGAATGAAGAGACCCAGTACTTC	CSPTGNEETQYF
TRBV7-2	-	TRBD1	TRBJ2-7	TGTGCCAGCAGCTCGGGGGACAGGGGCTACTACGAGCAGTACTTC	CASSSGDRGYYEQYF
TRBV28	few	-	TRBJ2-7	TGTGCCAGCGCCACGGGCAGCTCCTACGAGCAGTACTTC	CASATGSSYEQYF
TRBV29-1	-	-	TRBJ2-7	TGCAGCGTTGGCTCAGGGAACTACGAGCAGTACTTC	CSVGSGNYEQYF
TRBV27	few	-	TRBJ1-2	TGTGCCAGCAGTTTGTACAGTTACTATGGCTACACCTTC	CASSLYSYYGYTF
TRBV4-2	-	-	TRBJ1-1	TGTGCCAGCAGCCGTCGGACAGTAACTCTCAACACTGAAGCTTTCTTT	CASSRRTVTLNTEAFF
TRBV6-2/TRBV6-3	-	TRBD1	TRBJ2-7	TGTGCCAGCAGATTGGACAGGAGATACGAGCAGTACTTC	CASRLDRRYEQYF
TRBV18	-	TRBD2	TRBJ2-5	TGTGCCAGCTCACCACCGTCGGGAGGGCCACGGGAGACCCAGTACTTC	CASSPPSGGPRETQYF
TRBV5-1	few	-	TRBJ2-1	TGCGCCAGCAGCACCGGGCCCGGGGAGCAGTTCTTC	CASSTGPGEQFF
TRBV25-1	few	-	TRBJ2-3	TGTGCCAGCAGTGATATAAGCACAGATACGCAGTATTTT	CASSDISTDTQYF
TRBV5-6	few	TRBD1	TRBJ1-3	TGTGCCAGCAGCCTGACAGGGAGAGGGAACACCATATATTTT	CASSLTGRGNTIYF
TRBV18	-	-	TRBJ1-1	TGTGCCAGCTCACCACCTGGCGGTTCCACTGAAGCTTTCTTT	CASSPPGGSTEAFF
TRBV20-1	few	-	TRBJ2-5	TGCAGCGCCACCGTGGTACAAGAGACCCAGTACTTC	CSATVVQETQYF
TRBV20-1	-	-	TRBJ1-6	TGCAGTGCTAGAACACTCTCTAGAGAGTCACCCCTCCACTTT	CSARTLSRESPLHF
TRBV12-3/TRBV12-4	many	TRBD2	TRBJ2-1	TGTGCCAGCAGTGCGACTAGCGGGTACTACAATGAGCAGTTCTTC	CASSATSGYYNEQFF
TRBV4-1	few	-	TRBJ2-3	TGCGCCAGCAGCCGTTTCAGGAGGTTGGGTACAGATACGCAGTATTTT	CASSRFRRLGTDTQYF
TRBV30	-	-	TRBJ1-6	TGTGCCTGGAGTGTACGGTTGGGCTCACCCCTCCACTTT	CAWSVRLGSPLHF
TRBV29-1	many	-	TRBJ2-7	TGCAGCGCTGGGACTCTCCTCGAGCAGTACTTC	CSAGTLLEQYF
TRBV12-3/TRBV12-4	-	TRBD1	TRBJ1-1	TGTGCCAGCAGTTCGACAGGGGTTAAAACTGAAGCTTTCTTT	CASSSTGVKTEAFF
TRBV7-9	few	-	TRBJ1-5	TGTGCCAGCAGCCCCGGTTCTGATCAGCCCCAGCATTTT	CASSPGSDQPQHF
TRBV20-1	many	-	TRBJ2-3	TGCAGTGCTAGAGATCCGTGGGCAGATACGCAGTATTTT	CSARDPWADTQYF
TRBV4-3	many	-	TRBJ1-1	TGCGCCAGCAGCCAAGGGACAGTGGGCACTGAAGCTTTCTTT	CASSQGTVGTEAFF